The subject of this entry is one T cell receptor (beta chain). The source of the sample is a study of T cell changes during pregnancy in multiple sclerosis. Data came from immunoSEQ multiplex PCR; TCRdb stores just in-frame clones and leaves some out. This table has about 97,000 clones, approximately 90% appearing once. The TCR comes from a female donor in good health, enrolled as a control in a pregnancy study. The sequenced sample was peripheral blood, obtained in the second trimester of pregnancy.

This CDR3 reads CASSDSGGTYNEQFF. The CDR3 DNA reads as TGTGCCAGCAGTGACTCGGGGGGGACCTACAATGAGCAGTTCTTC. This chain connects TRBV6-4 to TRBJ2-1; 7 bases map to TRBD2. Per the germline V gene, CDR1 is MRHNA and CDR2 is SNTAGT. The V and J ends lost 0 bases and 2 bases, in that order; junction bases with no gene match: 1. CDR3 length equals 15 residues.